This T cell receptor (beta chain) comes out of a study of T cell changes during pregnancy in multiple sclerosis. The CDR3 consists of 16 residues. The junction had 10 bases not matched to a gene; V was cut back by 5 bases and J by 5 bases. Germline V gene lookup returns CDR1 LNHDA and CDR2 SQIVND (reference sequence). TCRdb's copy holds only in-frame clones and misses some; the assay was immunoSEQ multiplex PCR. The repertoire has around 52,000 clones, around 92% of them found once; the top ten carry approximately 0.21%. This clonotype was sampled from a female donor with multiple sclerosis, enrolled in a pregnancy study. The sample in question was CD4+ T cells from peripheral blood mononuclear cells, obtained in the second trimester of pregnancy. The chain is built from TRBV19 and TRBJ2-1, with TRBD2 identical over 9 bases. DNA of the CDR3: TGTGCCAGTAGTGGCGCGGGGGGGCCGCTAGACAATGAGCAGTTCTTC. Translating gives CASSGAGGPLDNEQFF.